One and the same sample provided the 20 T cell receptor beta chains below, sequenced in a study of blood T cells in healthy people across ages. A sample-barcoded 5' primer and a J-beta primer mix were used in a second PCR of roughly 6 to 12 cycles. TCRdb fed the 5' RACE reads into MiXCR, producing one record per CDR3 protein. The sample yields 700,000 to 900,000 distinct CDR3 sequences, about 55% seen once. Sequencing input: blood. Receptor source: an elderly man in good health.

This chain connects TRBV10-3 to TRBJ1-2, with D perhaps TRBD1 (6 bases). The CDR3 spans 16 residues. Per the germline V gene, CDR1 is ENHRY and CDR2 is SYGVKD. The V gene lost 1 base and the J gene lost 4 bases, with 16 bases spanning the gap. CDR3 sequence: CAISEWVRGQGYGYTF. The CDR3 bases are TGTGCCATCAGTGAGTGGGTCAGGGGCCAGGGCTATGGCTACACCTTC.

V gene TRBV29-1 combines with J gene TRBJ2-1; perhaps TRBD1 as D (6 bases). CDR1 is SQVTM and CDR2 is ANQGSEA in the germline V gene. V was shortened by 1 base and J by 2 bases, with 15 bases between the two germline ends. This CDR3 is 16 amino acids long. Here the CDR3 reads CSVEAPDRKAYNEQFF. CDR3 bases: TGCAGCGTTGAAGCCCCCGACAGGAAAGCCTACAATGAGCAGTTCTTC.

The genes are TRBV7-2 and TRBJ1-2, with TRBD1 as a possible D gene (5 bases). The V gene lost 4 bases and the J gene lost 0 bases, with 9 bases spanning the gap. The CDR3 is 14 amino acids. The V gene's germline CDR1 is SGHTA and CDR2 FQGNSA. This CDR3 is CASSSGLANYGYTF. The CDR3, as DNA: TGTGCCAGCAGCTCAGGGTTAGCTAACTATGGCTACACCTTC.

Worth noting for this clonotype: A read error may produce the germline difference seen at one junction end. V usage is TRBV7-9 and J usage is TRBJ2-4; possible D gene TRBD1, 5 bases. The J call may be wrong; the DNA end is better matched by TRBJ2-7. This CDR3 spans 15 amino acids. CDR1 is SEHNR, CDR2 FQNEAQ, per germline (reference sequence). CDR3 sequence (DNA): TGTGCCAGCAGCGTAGCAACAGGATCCGGGTACGAGCAGTACTTC. Translated: CASSVATGSGYEQYF.

This clonotype was observed a few times. The CDR3 DNA reads as TGTGCCAGCAGCTTAGATTCTTCGACCCAGTACTTC. Residues: CASSLDSSTQYF. The V call is TRBV11-2, the J call TRBJ2-5; no reliable D call. Trimming shortened V by 0 bases and J by 7 bases, and 6 bases separated the two germline ends. The CDR3 is 12 amino acids. CDR1 and CDR2 from the germline V gene are SGHAT and FQNNGV.

The V call is TRBV6-5, the J call TRBJ2-1, with TRBD1 as a possible D gene (5 bases). V lost 5 bases, J lost 13 bases, and 18 bases lay in between. The CDR3 contains 13 residues. From germline, CDR1 is MNHEY and CDR2 SVGAGI. The CDR3 bases are TGTGCCAGCAGTCCCCCTGGACAAGAGACCCAGTTCTTC. Its protein is CASSPPGQETQFF.

The sample holds one count of this clonotype. The DNA for the CDR3 is TGTGCCAGCAGCCCACAACCTAGCGCAGAGCAGTTCTTC. Amino acids: CASSPQPSAEQFF. V gene TRBV7-3 combines with J gene TRBJ2-1; a possible D gene is TRBD2 (6 bases). The ends were cut back, 5 bases at V and 10 bases at J, with 15 bases in the middle. From germline, CDR1 is SGHTA and CDR2 FQGTGA. The CDR3 is made up of 13 amino acids. The whole variable domain, filled in from reference TRBV7-3 and TRBJ2-1, reads GAGVSQTPSNKVTEKGKYVELRCDPISGHTALYWYRQSLGQGPEFLIYFQGTGAADDSGLPNDRFFAVRPEGSVSTLKIQRTERGDSAVYLCASSPQPSAEQFFGPGTRLTVL.

This rearrangement joins TRBV2 to TRBJ2-5, with TRBD2 identical over 7 bases. The CDR3 length is 14 residues. The V gene end was trimmed by 6 bases and the J gene end by 3 bases; junction bases not matched to a gene: 7. The germline V gene encodes CDR1 SNHLY and CDR2 FYNNEI. CDR3 DNA sequence: TGTGCCAGCAGCGCGGGAGTTGCAAAAGAGACCCAGTACTTC. Its translation is CASSAGVAKETQYF.

The table lists this clonotype with a few counts. The chain joins TRBV4-1 to TRBJ2-1, with D tentatively TRBD1 (6 bases). The germline V and J ends were trimmed by 0 bases and 4 bases, with 10 bases remaining between them. From germline, CDR1 is MGHRA and CDR2 YSYEKL. The length of the CDR3 is 15 residues. The CDR3 DNA reads TGCGCCAGCAGCCAAGATCGTGACAGGTACAATGAGCAGTTCTTC. Translated: CASSQDRDRYNEQFF.

The CDR3 bases are TGCAGCGTCGGACAGGGACAAACTAATGAAAAACTGTTTTTT. This gives the protein CSVGQGQTNEKLFF. The chain has TRBV29-1 and TRBJ1-4; 8 bases align to TRBD1. CDR1 is SQVTM, CDR2 ANQGSEA, per germline. CDR3 length: 14 amino acids. Trimming cost V 6 bases and J 1 base; bases outside gene matches: 4.

The DNA for the CDR3 is TGCAGCGTTGAGCCGGGAGTAGATACGCAGTATTTT. Residues: CSVEPGVDTQYF. The chain carries TRBV29-1 and TRBJ2-3; the D gene is possibly TRBD2 (6 bases). Trimming left V 3 bases short and J 5 bases short, with 9 bases between. There are 12 residues in the CDR3. Germline CDR1 and CDR2: SQVTM and ANQGSEA.

This clonotype has more than one count but fewer than ten. The chain combines TRBV12-3 or TRBV12-4 with TRBJ1-2, with TRBD1 identical over 11 bases. V dropped 7 bases and J dropped 7; count of bases not matched to a gene: 11. The CDR3 consists of 15 residues. The CDR3 DNA is TGTGCCAGCACCCCAGGACAGGGGGCTCTCTCTGGCTACACCTTC. It encodes CASTPGQGALSGYTF.

Details on this clonotype: The junction departs from the called germline gene at one end, perhaps through a read error. The chain employs TRBV5-1 and TRBJ2-5, with D tentatively TRBD2 (5 bases). CDR1 SGHRS and CDR2 YFSETQ come from the germline V gene. This CDR3 contains 15 residues. The CDR3 protein is CASSQTLASQETQYF. CDR3 bases: TGCGCCAGCAGCCAAACCCTAGCATCCCAAGAGACCCAGTACTTT.

The chain carries TRBV20-1 and TRBJ2-4; TRBD1 agrees at 9 bases. The DNA end favors TRBJ2-7, so the J call may be wrong. This CDR3 has 13 residues. The germline V gene encodes CDR1 DFQATT and CDR2 SNEGSKA (reference sequence). This chain's CDR3 is CSAEGTGNYEQYF. In DNA, the CDR3 is TGCAGTGCGGAGGGGACAGGGAACTACGAGCAGTACTTC.

This clonotype was detected once. The chain employs TRBV5-1 and TRBJ2-3; TRBD2 matches at 13 bases. The CDR3 is made up of 16 amino acids. V shed 4 bases and J 8 bases; nucleotides not matched to a gene: 10. Germline V gives CDR1 SGHRS, CDR2 YFSETQ. The DNA of the CDR3 is TGCGCCAGCAGCCCCGGACTAGCGGGAGAAGTTCGTACGCAGTATTTT. Translated, it gives CASSPGLAGEVRTQYF.

This chain joins TRBV10-1 and TRBJ2-7; 11 positions match TRBD2. Trimming at V came to 5 bases and at J to 4 bases, leaving 7 bases not matched to a gene. This CDR3 comprises 15 residues. In germline, CDR1 is WNHNN, CDR2 SYGVQD (reference sequence). CDR3: CASSSTSGVRYEQYF. The CDR3 coding sequence is TGCGCCAGCAGTTCGACTAGCGGGGTTCGTTACGAGCAGTACTTC.

The chain joins TRBV7-9 to TRBJ2-1, with 7 bases fitting TRBD2. The CDR3 is made up of 12 amino acids. Germline trimming cut 3 bases from V and 10 bases from J; bases unmatched to any gene: 3. Germline V lookup: CDR1 SEHNR, CDR2 FQNEAQ (reference sequence). The CDR3 is CASSFIAGEQFF. CDR3 DNA sequence: TGTGCCAGCAGCTTTATAGCGGGCGAGCAGTTCTTC. The variable domain in full, with the rest retrieved from reference TRBV7-9 and TRBJ2-1, is DTGVSQNPRHKITKRGQNVTFRCDPISEHNRLYWYRQTLGQGPEFLTYFQNEAQLEKSRLLSDRFSAERPKGSFSTLEIQRTEQGDSAMYLCASSFIAGEQFFGPGTRLTVL.

In this sample, this clonotype turned up once. The chain carries TRBV7-2 and TRBJ1-4; D is unclear. Trimming left V 5 bases short and J 8 bases short, with 18 bases between. CDR1 and CDR2 (germline): SGHTA, FQGNSA. This CDR3 spans 15 amino acids. CDR3 sequence reads: CASSGRETKWEKLFF. DNA for the CDR3: TGTGCCAGCAGCGGTAGGGAAACCAAGTGGGAAAAACTGTTTTTT.

The genes are TRBV4-1 and TRBJ1-1; D is uncertain. Germline CDR1 reads MGHRA; CDR2 reads YSYEKL. The length of the CDR3 is 15 residues. V was cut by 4 bases and J by 6 bases, with 18 bases left in between. The CDR3 coding sequence is TGCGCCAGCAGCCCGGCCGGGAGGGATAGCTCTGAAGCTTTCTTT. Translation gives CASSPAGRDSSEAFF.

This clonotype was detected only a few times. The V call is TRBV3-1, the J call TRBJ2-5; D remains unclear. The CDR3 is 12 residues long. Trimming shortened V by 0 bases and J by 5 bases, and 4 bases separated the two germline ends. In germline, CDR1 is LGHDT, CDR2 YNNKEL (reference sequence). Here the CDR3 DNA reads TGTGCCAGCAGCCAAGATATGGAGACCCAGTACTTC. As protein: CASSQDMETQYF.